What follows are 18 T cell receptor beta chains derived from one specimen sequenced in a study of cytomegalovirus exposure and HLA in healthy donors. Primers included in the PCR were 60 Vbeta and 13 Jbeta primers. Sequenced by immunoSEQ multiplex PCR; TCRdb stores in-frame clones only, minus some. The profile shows 110,000 or so clones, approximately 74% of them singletons. Sequences were obtained from PBMCs. These receptors originate from a woman aged 40-49 years in good health and CMV-seropositive.

The chain recombines TRBV4-3 with TRBJ2-3; 7 bases map to TRBD2. The CDR3 contains 15 residues. Germline V gene sequence: CDR1 LGHNA, CDR2 YSLEER. The V gene end was trimmed by 4 bases and the J gene end by 4 bases; junction bases not matched to a gene: 8. The CDR3 coding sequence is TGCGCCAGCAGCCCGCTTGGGGGGGTTGCAGATACGCAGTATTTT. Translated: CASSPLGGVADTQYF.

The chain uses TRBV7-2 and TRBJ2-5; possibly TRBD1 for D (6 bases). The V and J ends lost 5 bases and 5 bases respectively, with 18 bases between them. CDR1 SGHTA and CDR2 FQGNSA come from the germline V gene. The CDR3 runs to 15 residues. This CDR3 reads CASSVNRVGRETQYF. The DNA of the CDR3 is TGTGCCAGCAGCGTGAACAGGGTTGGAAGGGAGACCCAGTACTTC.

The DNA of the CDR3 is TGTGCCAGCAGTGCTCAGGGGGGTAGTGGGGCCAACGTCCTGACTTTC. Translated: CASSAQGGSGANVLTF. The chain combines TRBV2 with TRBJ2-6; possible D gene TRBD1, 7 bases. Germline assignment: CDR1 SNHLY and CDR2 FYNNEI. The CDR3 is 16 residues long. Trimming took 4 bases from V and 3 from J, leaving 13 bases between them.

This clone was picked up a small number of times. This chain connects TRBV29-1 to TRBJ2-5, with D unclear. Germline lookup yields CDR1 SQVTM and CDR2 ANQGSEA. Trimming took 5 bases from V and 5 from J, leaving 12 bases between them. The CDR3 runs 12 residues. This CDR3 is CSVKTPGETQYF. For the CDR3, the DNA is TGCAGCGTTAAGACCCCCGGGGAGACCCAGTACTTC.

The rearrangement joins TRBV4-1 to TRBJ1-2; 8 bases map to TRBD1. J lost 0 bases, V lost 2 bases, and 5 bases had no gene match. Looked up from germline, CDR1 is MGHRA and CDR2 is YSYEKL. The CDR3 loop spans 16 amino acids. CDR3 nucleotides: TGCGCCAGCAGCCAACGGGACAGGAACCCTAACTATGGCTACACCTTC. Amino acid sequence: CASSQRDRNPNYGYTF.

Notes on this clone: Here the CDR3 omits its conserved ending phenylalanine or tryptophan, so a read error is the likely source. The rearrangement joins TRBV4-1 to TRBJ2-7; 11 nucleotides align to TRBD2. The germline V gene encodes CDR1 MGHRA and CDR2 YSYEKL. The junction had 5 bases not matched to a gene; V was cut back by 2 bases and J by 2 bases. This CDR3 contains 16 residues. CDR3 region: CASSQPYSGRAYEQYL. In DNA form, the CDR3 reads TGCGCCAGCAGCCAACCCTATAGCGGGAGGGCCTACGAGCAGTACCTC.

This clone appeared once. The V and J genes are TRBV7-6 and TRBJ2-2; D not resolved. The CDR3 totals 16 residues. From germline, CDR1 is SGHVS and CDR2 FNYEAQ. Trimming stripped 0 bases from V and 0 bases from J, with 8 bases between. The CDR3 loop is CASSLAAASNTGELFF. In nucleotides, the CDR3 is TGTGCCAGCAGCTTAGCGGCGGCCTCGAACACCGGGGAGCTGTTTTTT. The variable domain in full, with the rest retrieved from reference TRBV7-6 and TRBJ2-2, is GAGVSQSPRYKVTKRGQDVALRCDPISGHVSLYWYRQALGQGPEFLTYFNYEAQQDKSGLPNDRFSAERPEGSISTLTIQRTEQRDSAMYRCASSLAAASNTGELFFGEGSRLTVL.

This clone was seen just once. The chain recombines TRBV6-1 with TRBJ2-3; 7 nucleotides align to TRBD2. Germline loops: CDR1 MNHNS, CDR2 SASEGT. CDR3 length: 14 residues. V lost 7 bases to trimming and J lost 11 bases; unmatched junction nucleotides: 15. CDR3 in amino acids: CASTLAVTPGRQYF. CDR3 coding DNA: TGTGCCAGCACTCTAGCGGTTACCCCGGGAAGGCAGTATTTT.

The chain couples TRBV5-1 to TRBJ2-3, with 8 bases identical to TRBD2. This CDR3 region has 15 residues. Germline V gene lookup returns CDR1 SGHRS and CDR2 YFSETQ. The V gene end was trimmed by 2 bases and the J gene end by 4 bases; junction bases not matched to a gene: 6. The chain's CDR3 is CASSFLAGGADTQYF. The CDR3 DNA follows: TGCGCCAGCAGCTTCCTAGCGGGTGGTGCAGATACGCAGTATTTT.

This clone was seen a handful of times. This CDR3 reads CASSLGTGAGQETQYF. The CDR3, as DNA: TGTGCCAGCAGCCTTGGGACAGGGGCAGGCCAAGAGACCCAGTACTTC. The genes are TRBV5-5 and TRBJ2-5, with 10 bases identical to TRBD1. The CDR3 runs 16 residues. After removal of 4 bases from V and 1 base from J, the junction contained 7 bases not matched to a gene. Germline lookup yields CDR1 SGHKS and CDR2 YYEKEE (reference sequence).

J is TRBJ2-7 and V is TRBV5-6, with TRBD2 matching over 12 bases. J gave up 7 bases and V 1 base, and 15 bases lay outside the gene matches. This CDR3 is 18 amino acids long. In germline, CDR1 is SGHDT, CDR2 YYEEEE. DNA for the CDR3: TGTGCCAGCAGCTTGTACCCCCTCCTAGCGGGAGGGTATGAAGAGCAGTACTTC. This translates into CASSLYPLLAGGYEEQYF.

The V gene is TRBV19, the J gene TRBJ1-1, with 7 bases matching TRBD1. The CDR3 spans 12 residues. Losses at the gene ends were 4 bases for V and 8 bases for J; bases not matched to a gene: 4. Germline loops: CDR1 LNHDA, CDR2 SQIVND (reference sequence). In nucleotides, the CDR3 is TGTGCCAGTAGTAACCGGGACAGAGAAGCTTTCTTT. Its translation: CASSNRDREAFF. The full variable domain, rest sourced from reference TRBV19 and TRBJ1-1, is DGGITQSPKYLFRKEGQNVTLSCEQNLNHDAMYWYRQDPGQGLRLIYYSQIVNDFQKGDIAEGYSVSREKKESFPLTVTSAQKNPTAFYLCASSNRDREAFFGQGTRLTVV.

The chain couples TRBV30 to TRBJ1-2; D remains unclear. Trimming removed 3 bases at V and 5 bases at J, with 22 bases between. CDR3 length: 16 amino acids. Germline V gives CDR1 GTSNPN, CDR2 SVGIG (reference sequence). CDR3 residues: CAWSDFAGIGAYGYTF. CDR3 in DNA: TGTGCCTGGAGCGATTTCGCCGGGATAGGCGCTTATGGCTACACCTTC.

The chain has TRBV6-5 and TRBJ1-4; 8 bases agree with TRBD1. The CDR3 totals 15 residues. Trimming removed 5 bases from V and 0 bases from J; junction bases left unmatched: 2. Germline values: CDR1 MNHEY, CDR2 SVGAGI. The CDR3 sequence: CASSRDRSTNEKLFF. As DNA, the CDR3 is TGTGCCAGCAGTCGGGACAGGTCAACTAATGAAAAACTGTTTTTT.

The chain joins TRBV7-2 to TRBJ1-2; 7 nucleotides agree with TRBD1. The J segment lost 5 bases and the V segment lost 0 bases, leaving 3 bases of the junction unmatched. The CDR3 runs to 14 residues. The germline V gene encodes CDR1 SGHTA and CDR2 FQGNSA. In DNA, the CDR3 is TGTGCCAGCAGCTTAGCCGGGACAGAGTATGGCTACACCTTC. It is translated as CASSLAGTEYGYTF.

This clone was seen a handful of times. The chain uses TRBV4-2 and TRBJ2-7; TRBD1 matches 7 bases. Trimming at V came to 6 bases and at J to 4 bases, leaving 6 bases not matched to a gene. This CDR3 has 13 amino acids. The germline gives CDR1 LGHNA, CDR2 YNFKEQ. The CDR3 sequence is CASRRQGSYEQYF. CDR3 DNA: TGTGCCAGCAGACGACAGGGTAGTTACGAGCAGTACTTC.

Concerning this clone itself: One end of the junction fails to match germline, which may point to a read error. The chain couples TRBV7-9 to TRBJ1-2; tentative D call: TRBD1 (5 bases). Germline CDR1 and CDR2: SEHNR and FQNEAQ (reference sequence). The CDR3 is 14 residues long. The CDR3 reads CSSSLSGGNYGYTF. CDR3 coding DNA: TGTTCCAGCAGCTTAAGCGGGGGTAACTATGGCTACACCTTC. Based on the CDR3 plus reference TRBV7-9 and TRBJ1-2, the full variable domain is DTGVSQNPRHKITKRGQNVTFRCDPISEHNRLYWYRQTLGQGPEFLTYFQNEAQLEKSRLLSDRFSAERPKGSFSTLEIQRTEQGDSAMYLCSSSLSGGNYGYTFGSGTRLTVV.

V usage is TRBV7-8 and J usage is TRBJ1-2, with 7 bases identical to TRBD1. The CDR3 covers 13 residues. Germline V gives CDR1 SGHVS, CDR2 FQNEAQ. The V and J ends lost 5 bases and 4 bases, in that order; junction bases with no gene match: 4. The CDR3 region is CASSRDRSYGYTF. The CDR3 bases are TGTGCCAGCAGCCGGGACAGAAGCTATGGCTACACCTTC.